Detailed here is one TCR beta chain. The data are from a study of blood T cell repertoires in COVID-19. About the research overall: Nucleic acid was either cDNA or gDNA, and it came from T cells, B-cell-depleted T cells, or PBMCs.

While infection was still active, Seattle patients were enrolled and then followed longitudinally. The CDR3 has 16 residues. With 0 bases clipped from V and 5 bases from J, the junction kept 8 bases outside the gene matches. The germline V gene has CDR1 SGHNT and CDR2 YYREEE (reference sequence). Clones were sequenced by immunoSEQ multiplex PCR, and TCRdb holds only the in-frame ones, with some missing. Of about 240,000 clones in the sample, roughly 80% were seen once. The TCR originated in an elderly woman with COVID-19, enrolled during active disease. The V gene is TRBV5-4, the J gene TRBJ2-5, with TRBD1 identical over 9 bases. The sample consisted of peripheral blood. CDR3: CASSLGQGDLVETQYF. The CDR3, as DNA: TGTGCCAGCAGCTTGGGACAGGGGGATTTGGTGGAGACCCAGTACTTC.